This T cell receptor beta chain was sequenced during a study of blood T cell repertoires in COVID-19. This clone was detected ten times or more. Assay used: immunoSEQ multiplex PCR; TCRdb lists only in-frame clones, some missing. The data hold roughly 150,000 clones, with 84% observed a single time. The germline CDR1 and CDR2 sequences are KGHSH and LQKENI. The CDR3 has 15 residues. V was clipped by 5 bases and J by 3 bases; unmatched bases: 8. V gene TRBV18 combines with J gene TRBJ2-7, with TRBD1 identical over 9 bases. The sample taken for sequencing was peripheral blood. This receptor was obtained from a human donor in a cohort sampled during active COVID-19. CDR3 nucleotides: TGTGCCAGCTCATCCGCATCGGGACAGGGCTACGAGCAGTACTTC. Its protein product is CASSSASGQGYEQYF.